Listed here is a single TCR beta chain. Its matching antigen is unknown. CDR3 length: 15 amino acids. Germline V gene lookup returns CDR1 SGHRS and CDR2 YFSETQ. V was cut by 6 bases and J by 0 bases, with 14 bases left in between. These data belong to a study of T cell responses to AZD1222 COVID-19 vaccine. For the study at large: Analysis merged second doses at about 4 or about 12 weeks.

Sequencing used immunoSEQ multiplex PCR; TCRdb keeps in-frame clones, though not all of them. Of about 70,000 clones in the sample, 85% were seen once. Whole-study findings and limits: Seropositive AZD1222 recipients at baseline numbered only six or seven. The donor group comprised mostly white British people and more females; the analysis possibly underestimated clonal diversity. Unmutated regions of variants are reportedly targeted by nearly half of spike-specific TCRs.

This clonotype originated in an adult in good health. The sample was peripheral blood, taken on day 0 of AZD1222 vaccination. The chain couples TRBV5-1 to TRBJ2-3, with TRBD2 as a possible D gene (7 bases). CDR3 loop: CASMNGGASTDTQYF. CDR3 sequence (DNA): TGCGCCAGCATGAATGGGGGGGCCAGCACAGATACGCAGTATTTT.